The 18 T cell receptor beta chains below were found in one sample sequenced in a study of cytomegalovirus exposure and HLA in healthy donors. The PCR used 60 Vbeta and 13 Jbeta primers. Assay: immunoSEQ multiplex PCR; the TCRdb copy retains only in-frame clones and omits some. The sample holds about 170,000 clones; under 80% are singletons and the top ten take about 3.2%. Material for sequencing was PBMCs. These receptors came from a man aged 35-49 years in good health and CMV-seronegative.

The rearrangement uses TRBV19 and TRBJ2-3; possibly TRBD2 for D (5 bases). The CDR3 is 13 residues long. Per germline, CDR1 LNHDA and CDR2 SQIVND (reference sequence). Trimming removed 7 bases at V and 3 bases at J, with 11 bases between. The CDR3 is CASIGSGTDTQYF. Written as DNA, the CDR3 is TGTGCCAGTATCGGTTCGGGAACAGATACGCAGTATTTT.

The CDR3 loop reads CASSEAIRGGYTF. The CDR3 region has the DNA TGTGCCAGCAGTGAAGCGATCCGGGGTGGCTACACCTTC. This chain connects TRBV6-5 to TRBJ1-2; no firm D call. There are 13 residues in the CDR3. The ends were cut back, 5 bases at V and 7 bases at J, with 14 bases in the middle. Germline values: CDR1 MNHEY, CDR2 SVGAGI.

This chain joins TRBV28 and TRBJ1-6; TRBD1 might be the D (6 bases). V shed 6 bases and J shed 6 bases, with 18 bases lying between them. Germline values: CDR1 MDHEN, CDR2 SYDVKM. The CDR3 is made up of 16 amino acids. CDR3 sequence: CASRTAEGGSNSPLHF. DNA for the CDR3: TGTGCCAGCAGAACAGCAGAAGGGGGATCTAATTCACCCCTCCACTTT.

The chain links TRBV27 to TRBJ1-1; 8 bases agree with TRBD1. Germline V lookup: CDR1 MNHEY, CDR2 SMNVEV (reference sequence). V was clipped by 8 bases and J by 3 bases; unmatched bases: 8. The CDR3 has 14 amino acids. CDR3 sequence: CASLRQGSDTEAFF. Here the CDR3 DNA reads TGTGCCAGCCTAAGACAGGGGAGTGACACTGAAGCTTTCTTT.

V is TRBV20-1 and J is TRBJ2-5; perhaps TRBD2 as D (5 bases). The end of the DNA is better explained by TRBJ2-7, so the J call may be wrong. This CDR3 has 11 amino acids. Germline CDR1 and CDR2: DFQATT and SNEGSKA (reference sequence). The chain's CDR3 is CSAGASYEQYF. In DNA, the CDR3 is TGCAGTGCGGGAGCCTCCTACGAGCAGTACTTC.

The rearrangement uses TRBV7-2 and TRBJ2-5; TRBD1 agrees at 9 bases. V trimming: 6 bases; J trimming: 5 bases; junction bases outside the gene matches: 4. The CDR3 sequence is 13 residues long. Germline assignment: CDR1 SGHTA and CDR2 FQGNSA. CDR3: CASSTGGWETQYF. The CDR3 DNA is TGTGCCAGCAGTACAGGGGGCTGGGAGACCCAGTACTTC.

The chain links TRBV2 to TRBJ2-2; possible D gene TRBD1, 6 bases. CDR3 size: 14 residues. CDR1 and CDR2 (germline): SNHLY, FYNNEI. The V gene lost 6 bases and the J gene lost 5 bases, with 13 bases spanning the gap. The chain's CDR3 is CASRGTQGTGELFF. As DNA, the CDR3 is TGTGCCAGCAGGGGTACTCAGGGGACCGGGGAGCTGTTTTTT.

The rearrangement joins TRBV19 to TRBJ1-4; no clear D gene. Trimming removed 5 bases at V and 0 bases at J, with 16 bases between. The CDR3 is 17 residues long. CDR1 LNHDA and CDR2 SQIVND come from the germline V gene (reference sequence). CDR3 loop: CASSADWTGATNEKLFF. CDR3 coding DNA: TGTGCCAGTAGTGCGGACTGGACGGGAGCAACTAATGAAAAACTGTTTTTT.

The chain recombines TRBV7-6 with TRBJ1-3, with 8 positions matching TRBD1. After removal of 5 bases from V and 2 bases from J, the junction contained 2 bases not matched to a gene. The V gene's germline CDR1 is SGHVS and CDR2 FNYEAQ. CDR3 size: 14 residues. The CDR3 is CASSPQGAGNTIYF. The CDR3 DNA follows: TGTGCCAGCAGCCCACAGGGGGCTGGAAACACCATATATTTT.

The chain uses TRBV4-2 and TRBJ2-5; 12 bases are shared with TRBD2. The germline CDR1 and CDR2 sequences are LGHNA and YNFKEQ. CDR3 length equals 18 residues. V gave up 4 bases and J gave up 2 bases; unmatched junction bases: 11. CDR3 bases: TGTGCCAGCAGCCGCCCCCCTCTAGCGGGGGGGGGTCAAGAGACCCAGTACTTC. It specifies CASSRPPLAGGGQETQYF.

This clone was seen a few times. The chain recombines TRBV11-2 with TRBJ2-1; no reliable D call. The CDR3 loop spans 15 amino acids. The V and J ends lost 1 base and 0 bases respectively, with 7 bases between them. CDR1 and CDR2 from the germline V gene are SGHAT and FQNNGV. CDR3 protein: CASSLGHYSYNEQFF. The CDR3 DNA is TGTGCCAGCAGCTTAGGCCACTACTCCTACAATGAGCAGTTCTTC.

This rearrangement joins TRBV29-1 to TRBJ1-1; 10 positions match TRBD1. V was pared by 3 bases and J by 5 bases, with 9 bases of the junction left unmatched. The CDR3 has 15 residues. The germline V gene has CDR1 SQVTM and CDR2 ANQGSEA. The CDR3 DNA sequence: TGCAGCGTTGACTCCGGGACAGGGGATCATACTGAAGCTTTCTTT. It translates to CSVDSGTGDHTEAFF.

This clone was detected a few times. The chain carries TRBV14 and TRBJ1-2, with 9 bases that match TRBD1. This CDR3 has 15 residues. The ends lost 5 bases at V and 2 bases at J; junction bases unmatched: 6. Germline loops: CDR1 SGHDN, CDR2 FVKESK. The DNA for the CDR3 is TGTGCCAGCAGCAAACAGGGGGCGCAGAACTATGGCTACACCTTC. Protein product: CASSKQGAQNYGYTF.

This chain uses TRBV6-1 with TRBJ1-1; D may be TRBD1 (5 bases). V lost 5 bases, J lost 5 bases, and 18 bases lay in between. The germline V gene encodes CDR1 MNHNS and CDR2 SASEGT. CDR3 length: 15 residues. The CDR3 is CASSLGTLVWTEAFF. The CDR3 region has the DNA TGTGCCAGCAGTTTGGGGACTTTGGTATGGACTGAAGCTTTCTTT.

The V gene is TRBV18, the J gene TRBJ2-7; 8 nucleotides align to TRBD1. CDR1 and CDR2 from the germline V gene are KGHSH and LQKENI. The CDR3 has 15 residues. Trimming at V came to 2 bases and at J to 0 bases, leaving 3 bases not matched to a gene. The CDR3 DNA reads TGTGCCAGCTCACCAAGCACAGGGGGCTCCTACGAGCAGTACTTC. The encoded protein is CASSPSTGGSYEQYF.

The rearrangement links TRBV5-8 to TRBJ1-5, with D maybe TRBD1 (5 bases). Germline lookup yields CDR1 SGHTS and CDR2 YDEGEE. The CDR3 loop spans 15 amino acids. V lost 4 bases and J 0 bases, leaving 11 bases between the germline ends. As DNA, the CDR3 is TGTGCCAGCAGCCTCGGGGGGTTTAGCAATCAGCCCCAGCATTTT. It specifies CASSLGGFSNQPQHF. Full variable domain (remainder filled in from reference TRBV5-8 and TRBJ1-5): EAGVTQSPTHLIKTRGQQATLRCSPISGHTSVYWYQQALGLGLQFLLWYDEGEERNRGNFPPRFSGRQFPNYSSELNVNALELEDSALYLCASSLGGFSNQPQHFGDGTRLSIL.

This clone was seen a single time. The rearrangement joins TRBV7-2 to TRBJ2-5; D is uncertain. V lost 1 base and J 0 bases, leaving 6 bases between the germline ends. The CDR3 totals 14 residues. CDR1 is SGHTA, CDR2 FQGNSA, per germline. CDR3: CASSLDRYQETQYF. DNA for the CDR3: TGTGCCAGCAGCTTAGATCGGTACCAAGAGACCCAGTACTTC.

There are a few counts of this clone. The V and J genes are TRBV5-1 and TRBJ2-7; D remains unclear. V was clipped by 4 bases and J by 3 bases, with 11 bases between them. The germline gives CDR1 SGHRS, CDR2 YFSETQ. The CDR3 has 13 amino acids. The CDR3 bases are TGCGCCAGCAGCCCTCAATCCTACTACGAGCAGTACTTC. This codes for CASSPQSYYEQYF.